The T cell receptor (beta chain) under discussion was sequenced for a study of T cells after yellow fever vaccination. The wider study: When fractions had low cell numbers, they were prepared with SMART-Seq v4 Ultra Low Input.

MiXCR, applied by TCRdb to the 5' RACE reads, yields one record per CDR3 protein. There are about 550,000 distinct CDR3 sequences in the sample; 15% to 20% occur only once, and roughly 13% lies in the top ten. This clonotype came up a few times. The V end was cut by 5 bases, the J end by 1 base, with 12 bases between. CDR1 and CDR2 (germline): SGHAT, FQNNGV. The length of the CDR3 is 16 residues. This receptor was taken from a man in his thirties or forties who received the YFV17D yellow fever vaccine. The sample was PBMCs, taken 15 days after the yellow fever booster vaccination. The rearrangement joins TRBV11-2 to TRBJ2-6; D might be TRBD1 (6 bases). CDR3 protein: CASSHRVQSGANVLTF. CDR3 DNA sequence: TGTGCCAGCAGCCACAGGGTTCAGTCTGGGGCCAACGTCCTGACTTTC.